This TCR beta chain was profiled in a study of T cell responses to AZD1222 COVID-19 vaccine. Sequenced by immunoSEQ multiplex PCR; TCRdb stores in-frame clones only, minus some. The table records over 95,000 clones, roughly nine tenths of them present only once. Germline-derived CDR1 and CDR2 are LNHDA and SQIVND (reference sequence). The CDR3 has 14 amino acids. Trimming shortened V by 5 bases and J by 5 bases, and 15 bases separated the two germline ends. The source material was peripheral blood, sampled on day 0 of AZD1222 vaccination. This rearrangement joins TRBV19 to TRBJ2-5, with D perhaps given as TRBD1 or TRBD2 (5 bases each). The clonotype was recovered from an adult in good health. The CDR3 sequence: CASSVPGPTETQYF. The CDR3, as DNA: TGTGCCAGTAGTGTCCCGGGACCCACTGAGACCCAGTACTTC.